This entry is about one TCR beta chain. The antigen remains undetermined. With 60 Vbeta and 13 Jbeta primers, the PCR was carried out. Assay: immunoSEQ multiplex PCR; the TCRdb copy retains only in-frame clones and omits some. This specimen shows about 130,000 clones; the ten leading clones hold around 1.6%. The germline V gene has CDR1 MNHNS and CDR2 SASEGT. V shed 1 base and J 3 bases; nucleotides not matched to a gene: 2. The CDR3 is 15 amino acids. This sample is drawn from a study of cytomegalovirus exposure and HLA in healthy donors. Regarding the study as a whole: The likely explanation for a cluster of highly shared sequence variants was sequencing artifact. A later analysis linked a missense DCLRE1C variant to TCR beta V- and J-gene trimming.

This TCR derives from a woman aged 40 to 55 in good health and CMV-seropositive. This sequence joins TRBV6-1 and TRBJ2-7; 11 bases agree with TRBD2. The material sequenced was PBMCs. CDR3 in amino acids: CASSEVAGGHYEQYF. The CDR3 nucleotides read TGTGCCAGCAGTGAAGTAGCGGGAGGGCACTACGAGCAGTACTTC.